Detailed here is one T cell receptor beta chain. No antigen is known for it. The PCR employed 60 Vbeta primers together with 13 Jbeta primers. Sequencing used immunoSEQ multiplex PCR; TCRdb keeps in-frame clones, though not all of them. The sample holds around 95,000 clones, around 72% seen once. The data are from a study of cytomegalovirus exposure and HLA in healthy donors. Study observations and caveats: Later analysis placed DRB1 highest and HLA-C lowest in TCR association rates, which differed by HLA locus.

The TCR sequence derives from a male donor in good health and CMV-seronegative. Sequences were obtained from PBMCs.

The CDR3 DNA reads as TGTGCCAGCTCACCTTTGACAGGGCCAGATACGCAGTATTTT. It is translated as CASSPLTGPDTQYF. The chain uses TRBV18 and TRBJ2-3; the match to TRBD1 covers 7 bases. This CDR3 spans 14 amino acids. In germline, CDR1 is KGHSH, CDR2 LQKENI. With V trimmed by 3 bases and J by 4 bases, 4 bases remained unmatched. The variable domain in full, with the rest retrieved from reference TRBV18 and TRBJ2-3, is NAGVMQNPRHLVRRRGQEARLRCSPMKGHSHVYWYRQLPEEGLKFMVYLQKENIIDESGMPKERFSAEFPKEGPSILRIQQVVRGDSAAYFCASSPLTGPDTQYFGPGTRLTVL.